This section outlines one T cell receptor (beta chain) sequence together with its context. Its antigen remains unknown. At one of its ends the junction is not consistent with the germline gene, which may arise from a read error. The data are from a study of post-analysis software for immune sequencing data. Points from the study as a whole: When patients were compared with controls, a handful of TRBV segments were more frequent, TRBV5-6, TRBV5-1 and TRBV20-1 among them.

Germline V lookup: CDR1 SGHRS, CDR2 YFSETQ. This CDR3 is 15 amino acids long. Researchers reported that TCR beta cDNA libraries carried unique molecular identifiers. MiXCR was run by TCRdb on the PCR reads, yielding one entry per CDR3 protein. Of a few hundred thousand distinct CDR3 sequences detected, 45% appear once; the ten largest clones hold roughly 12%. The chain is built from TRBV5-1 and TRBJ2-3; tentatively, D is TRBD2 (6 bases). The clonotype comes from a girl between 10 and 17 years old with multiple sclerosis. Sequences were obtained from blood. CDR3 amino acids: CASSSAGTSTGTQYF. The CDR3 DNA reads as TGTGCCAGCAGCTCCGCGGGAACTAGCACAGGTACGCAGTATTTT.